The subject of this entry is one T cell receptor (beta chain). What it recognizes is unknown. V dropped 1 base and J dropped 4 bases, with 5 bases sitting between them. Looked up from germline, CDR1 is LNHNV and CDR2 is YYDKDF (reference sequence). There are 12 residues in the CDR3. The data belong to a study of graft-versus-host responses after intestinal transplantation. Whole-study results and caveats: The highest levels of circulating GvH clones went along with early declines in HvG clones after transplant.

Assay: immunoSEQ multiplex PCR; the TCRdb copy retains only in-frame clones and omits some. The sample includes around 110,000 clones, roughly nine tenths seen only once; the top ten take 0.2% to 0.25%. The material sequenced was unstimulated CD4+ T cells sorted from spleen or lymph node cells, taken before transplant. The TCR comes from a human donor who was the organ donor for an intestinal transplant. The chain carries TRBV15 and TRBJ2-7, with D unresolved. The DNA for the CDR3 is TGTGCCACCAGCAGAGGTATATACGAGCAGTACTTC. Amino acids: CATSRGIYEQYF.